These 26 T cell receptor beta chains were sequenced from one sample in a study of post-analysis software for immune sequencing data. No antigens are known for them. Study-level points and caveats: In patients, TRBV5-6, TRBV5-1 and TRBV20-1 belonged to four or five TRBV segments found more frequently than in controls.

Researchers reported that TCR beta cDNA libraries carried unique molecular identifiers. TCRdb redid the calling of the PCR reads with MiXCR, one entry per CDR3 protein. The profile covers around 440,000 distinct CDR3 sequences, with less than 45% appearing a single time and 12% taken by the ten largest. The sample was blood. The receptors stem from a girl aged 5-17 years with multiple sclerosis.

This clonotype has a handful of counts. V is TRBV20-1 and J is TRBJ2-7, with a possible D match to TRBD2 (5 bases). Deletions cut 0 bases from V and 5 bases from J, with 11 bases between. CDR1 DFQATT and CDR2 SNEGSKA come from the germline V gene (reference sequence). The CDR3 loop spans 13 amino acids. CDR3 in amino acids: CSARELREHEQYF. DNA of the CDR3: TGCAGTGCTAGAGAGTTGAGGGAACACGAGCAGTACTTC.

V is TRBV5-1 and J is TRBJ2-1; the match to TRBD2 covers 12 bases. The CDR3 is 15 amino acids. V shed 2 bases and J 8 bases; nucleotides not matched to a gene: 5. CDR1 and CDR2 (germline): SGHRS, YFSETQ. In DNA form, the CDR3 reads TGCGCCAGCAGCTTTTCAAGACTAGCGGGAGATGAGCAGTTCTTC. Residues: CASSFSRLAGDEQFF.

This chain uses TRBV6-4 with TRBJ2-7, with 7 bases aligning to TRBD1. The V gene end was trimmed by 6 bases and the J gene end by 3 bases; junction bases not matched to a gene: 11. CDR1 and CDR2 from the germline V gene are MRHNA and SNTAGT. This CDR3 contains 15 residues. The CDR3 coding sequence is TGTGCCAGCAGCGCTGCAGCAGGGGGTATCTACGAGCAGTACTTC. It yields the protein CASSAAAGGIYEQYF.

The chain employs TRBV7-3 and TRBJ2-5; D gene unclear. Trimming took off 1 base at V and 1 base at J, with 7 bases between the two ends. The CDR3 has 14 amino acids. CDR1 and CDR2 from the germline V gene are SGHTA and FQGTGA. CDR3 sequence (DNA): TGTGCCAGCAGCTTAAATGCCGGCCAAGAGACCCAGTACTTC. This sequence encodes CASSLNAGQETQYF.

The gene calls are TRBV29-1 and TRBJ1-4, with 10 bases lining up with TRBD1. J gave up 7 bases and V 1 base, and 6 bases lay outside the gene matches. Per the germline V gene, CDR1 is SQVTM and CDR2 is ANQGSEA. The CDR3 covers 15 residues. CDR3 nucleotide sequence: TGCAGCGTTGAAGTAGGGGGACAGGGGCGTGAAAAACTGTTTTTT. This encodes CSVEVGGQGREKLFF.

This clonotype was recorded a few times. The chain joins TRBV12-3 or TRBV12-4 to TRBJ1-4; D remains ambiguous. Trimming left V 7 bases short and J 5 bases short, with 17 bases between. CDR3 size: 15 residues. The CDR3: CASTADIGWNEKLFF. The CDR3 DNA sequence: TGTGCCAGCACCGCTGATATAGGGTGGAATGAAAAACTGTTTTTT.

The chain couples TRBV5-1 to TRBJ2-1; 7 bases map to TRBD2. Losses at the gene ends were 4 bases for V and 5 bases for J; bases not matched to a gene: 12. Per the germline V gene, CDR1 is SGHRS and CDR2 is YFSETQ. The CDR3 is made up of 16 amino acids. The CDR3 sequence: CASSLEAGPMNNEQFF. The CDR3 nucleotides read TGCGCCAGCAGCCTCGAAGCGGGACCTATGAACAATGAGCAGTTCTTC.

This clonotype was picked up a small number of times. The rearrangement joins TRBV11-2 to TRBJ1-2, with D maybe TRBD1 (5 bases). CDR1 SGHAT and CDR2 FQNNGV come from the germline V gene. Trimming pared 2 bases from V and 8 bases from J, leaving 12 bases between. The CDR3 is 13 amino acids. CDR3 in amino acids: CASSLTVGGGYTF. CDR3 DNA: TGTGCCAGCAGCTTAACGGTGGGGGGAGGCTACACCTTC.

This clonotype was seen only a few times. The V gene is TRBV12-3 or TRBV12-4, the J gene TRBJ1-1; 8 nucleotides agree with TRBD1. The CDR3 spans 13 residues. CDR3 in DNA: TGTGGAAATACAGACAGGGGAGGGACTGAAGCTTTCTTT. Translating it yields CGNTDRGGTEAFF.

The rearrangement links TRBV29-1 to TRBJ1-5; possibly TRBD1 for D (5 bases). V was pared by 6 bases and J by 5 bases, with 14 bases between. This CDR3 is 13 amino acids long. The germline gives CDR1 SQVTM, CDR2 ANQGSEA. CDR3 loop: CSVAGRVDQPQHF. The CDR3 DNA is TGCAGCGTGGCAGGGAGAGTGGATCAGCCCCAGCATTTT.

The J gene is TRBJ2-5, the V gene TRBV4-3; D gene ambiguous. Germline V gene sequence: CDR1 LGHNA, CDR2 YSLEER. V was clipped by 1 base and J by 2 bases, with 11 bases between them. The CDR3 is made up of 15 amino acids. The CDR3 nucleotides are TGCGCCAGCAGCCAAGTCGGTACTGGACAAGAGACCCAGTACTTC. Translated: CASSQVGTGQETQYF.

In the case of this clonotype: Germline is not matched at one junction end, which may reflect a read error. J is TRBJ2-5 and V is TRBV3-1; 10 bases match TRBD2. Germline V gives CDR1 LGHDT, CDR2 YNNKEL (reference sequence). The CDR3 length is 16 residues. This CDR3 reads CASIQDLTSGQETQYF. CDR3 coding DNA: TGTGCCAGCATCCAAGATTTGACTAGCGGGCAAGAGACCCAGTACTTC.

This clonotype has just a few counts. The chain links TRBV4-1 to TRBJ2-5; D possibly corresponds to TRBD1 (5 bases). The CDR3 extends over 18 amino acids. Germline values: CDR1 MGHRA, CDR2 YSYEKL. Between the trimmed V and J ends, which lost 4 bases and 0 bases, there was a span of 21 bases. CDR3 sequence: CASSLYPEGADNQETQYF. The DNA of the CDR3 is TGCGCCAGCAGCCTCTACCCTGAAGGGGCGGATAACCAAGAGACCCAGTACTTC.

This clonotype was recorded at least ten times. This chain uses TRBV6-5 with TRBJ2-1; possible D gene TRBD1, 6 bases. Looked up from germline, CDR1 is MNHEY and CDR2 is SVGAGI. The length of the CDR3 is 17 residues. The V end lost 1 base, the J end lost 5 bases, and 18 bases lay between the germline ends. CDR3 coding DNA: TGTGCCAGCAGTTACTTGGACAGCTACGGTTGGCACAATGAGCAGTTCTTC. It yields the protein CASSYLDSYGWHNEQFF.

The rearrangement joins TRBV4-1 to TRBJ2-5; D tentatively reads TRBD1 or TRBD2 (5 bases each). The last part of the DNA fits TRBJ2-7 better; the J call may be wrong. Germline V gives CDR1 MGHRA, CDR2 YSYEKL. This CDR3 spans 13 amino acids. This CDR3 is CASSQEGDYEQYF. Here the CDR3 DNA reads TGCGCCAGCAGCCAAGAGGGGGACTACGAGCAGTACTTC.

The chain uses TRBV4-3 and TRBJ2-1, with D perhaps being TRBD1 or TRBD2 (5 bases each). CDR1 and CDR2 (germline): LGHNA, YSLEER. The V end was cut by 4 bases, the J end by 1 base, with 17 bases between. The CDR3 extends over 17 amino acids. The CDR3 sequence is CASSPTYPGRSYNEQFF. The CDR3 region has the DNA TGCGCCAGCAGCCCAACGTACCCGGGACGGTCCTACAATGAGCAGTTCTTC.

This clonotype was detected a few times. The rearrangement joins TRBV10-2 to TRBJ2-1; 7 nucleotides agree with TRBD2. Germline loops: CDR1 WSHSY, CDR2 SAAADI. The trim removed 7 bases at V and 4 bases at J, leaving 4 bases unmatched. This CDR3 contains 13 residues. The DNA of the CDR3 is TGCGCCAGCACCGAGCGGGGATACAATGAGCAGTTCTTC. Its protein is CASTERGYNEQFF.

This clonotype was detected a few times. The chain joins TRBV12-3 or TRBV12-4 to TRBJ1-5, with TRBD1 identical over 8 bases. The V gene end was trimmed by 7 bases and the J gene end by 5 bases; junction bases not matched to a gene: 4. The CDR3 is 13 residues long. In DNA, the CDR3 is TGTGCCAGCATCGGACAGGGCGATCAGCCCCAGCATTTT. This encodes CASIGQGDQPQHF.

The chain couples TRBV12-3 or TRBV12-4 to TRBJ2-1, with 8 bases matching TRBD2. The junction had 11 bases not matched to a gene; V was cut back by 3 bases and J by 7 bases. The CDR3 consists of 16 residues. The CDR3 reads CASSFWIGTRVNEQFF. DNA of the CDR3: TGTGCCAGCAGTTTTTGGATCGGGACTAGGGTAAATGAGCAGTTCTTC.

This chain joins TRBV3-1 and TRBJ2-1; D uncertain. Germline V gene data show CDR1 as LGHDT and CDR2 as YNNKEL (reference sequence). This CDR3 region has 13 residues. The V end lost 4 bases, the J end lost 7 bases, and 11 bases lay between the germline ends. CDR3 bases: TGTGCCAGCAGCCCTGTGGCGATTAATGAGCAGTTCTTC. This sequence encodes CASSPVAINEQFF.

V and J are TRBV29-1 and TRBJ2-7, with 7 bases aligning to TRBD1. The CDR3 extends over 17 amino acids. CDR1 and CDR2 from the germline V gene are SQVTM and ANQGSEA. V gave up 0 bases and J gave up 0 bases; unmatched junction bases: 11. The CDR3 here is CSVEDRARQGVSYEQYF. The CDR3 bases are TGCAGCGTTGAAGATAGGGCGAGACAGGGCGTCTCCTACGAGCAGTACTTC.

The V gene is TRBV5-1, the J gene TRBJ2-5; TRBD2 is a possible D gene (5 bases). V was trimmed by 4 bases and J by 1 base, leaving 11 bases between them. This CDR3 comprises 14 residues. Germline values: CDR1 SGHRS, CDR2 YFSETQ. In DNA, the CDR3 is TGCGCCAGCAGCCCCCAGAGGGTCCAAGAGACCCAGTACTTC. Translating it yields CASSPQRVQETQYF.

Here the CDR3 DNA reads TGCGCCAGCAGCCAAGTGTTCTCAGGGATCCCCTACAATGAGCAGTTCTTC. It yields the protein CASSQVFSGIPYNEQFF. The chain employs TRBV4-1 and TRBJ2-1, with a weak D call TRBD1 (5 bases). The CDR3 has 17 residues. The germline CDR1 and CDR2 sequences are MGHRA and YSYEKL. V was clipped by 1 base and J by 2 bases, with 15 bases between them.

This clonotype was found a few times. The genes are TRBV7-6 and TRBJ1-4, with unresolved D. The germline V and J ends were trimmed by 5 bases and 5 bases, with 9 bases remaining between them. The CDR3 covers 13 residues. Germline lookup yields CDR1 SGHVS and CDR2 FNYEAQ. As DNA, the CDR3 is TGTGCCAGCAGCAGAGTTTGGAATGAAAAACTGTTTTTT. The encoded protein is CASSRVWNEKLFF.

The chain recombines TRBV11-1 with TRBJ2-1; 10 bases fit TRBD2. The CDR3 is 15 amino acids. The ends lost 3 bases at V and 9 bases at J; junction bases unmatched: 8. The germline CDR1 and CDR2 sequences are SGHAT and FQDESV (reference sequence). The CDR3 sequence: CASSLNSGRAPEQFF. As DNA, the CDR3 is TGTGCCAGCAGCTTGAACAGCGGGAGGGCCCCTGAGCAGTTCTTC.

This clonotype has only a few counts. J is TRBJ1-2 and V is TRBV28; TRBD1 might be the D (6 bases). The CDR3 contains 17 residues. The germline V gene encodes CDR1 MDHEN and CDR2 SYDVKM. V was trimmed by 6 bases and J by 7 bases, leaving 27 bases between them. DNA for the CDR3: TGTGCCAGCAGAGATCTAAAGGGGCAGGGGTTGTGGACTGGCTACACCTTC. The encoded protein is CASRDLKGQGLWTGYTF.